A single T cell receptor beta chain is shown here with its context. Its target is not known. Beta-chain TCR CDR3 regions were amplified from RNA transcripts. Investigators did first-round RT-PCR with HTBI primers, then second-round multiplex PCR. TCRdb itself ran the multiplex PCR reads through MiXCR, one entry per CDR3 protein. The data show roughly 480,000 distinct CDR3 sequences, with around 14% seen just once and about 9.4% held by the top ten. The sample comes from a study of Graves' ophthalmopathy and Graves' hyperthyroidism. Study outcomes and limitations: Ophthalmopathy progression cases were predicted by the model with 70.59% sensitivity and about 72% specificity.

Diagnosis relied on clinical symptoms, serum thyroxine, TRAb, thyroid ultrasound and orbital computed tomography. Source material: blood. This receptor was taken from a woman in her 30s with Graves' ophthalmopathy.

DNA for the CDR3: TGTGCCAGCGTAAGCACCACGGGCGGGGAGCTGTTTTTT. Amino acids: CASVSTTGGELFF. The chain has TRBV12-3 or TRBV12-4 and TRBJ2-2; D unresolved. Deletions cut 8 bases from V and 7 bases from J, with 14 bases between. The CDR3 is 13 residues long.